This T cell receptor (beta chain) was recovered during a study of T-cell reconstitution after alpha-beta-depleted transplantation in children listed by TCRdb under 2016. A note on the overall study: The study quantitatively tracked T-cell immune reconstitution after TCRalphabeta/CD19-depleted allogeneic hematopoietic cell transplantation in children using TCR repertoire profiling. What the authors observed across the whole study: The apparently early recovery of alphabetaT-cell counts about two months after transplant reportedly depended on only several hundred rapidly expanded clones that came from non-depleted graft cells. Over the following months the frequencies of hyperexpanded clones went down, and after one year T-cell counts and TCRbeta diversity were mostly credited to newly produced T cells. The high TCRbeta diversity at day 60 in some patients was ascribed to recipient T cells and intrathymic progenitors that had survived conditioning.

The treatment or condition tag for this specimen amounts to: allogeneic hematopoietic cell transplantation with graft depleted of TCRalphabeta T cells and CD19 B cells. Transplant recipients were children who received TCRalphabeta/CD19-depleted allogeneic hematopoietic cell grafts. Libraries came from PCR. For sequencing, an Illumina HiSeq 2500 was employed. To normalize quantification of the TCRbeta repertoire, the TCR libraries were built with molecular barcoding that relied on unique molecular identifiers. TCRdb trimmed the raw reads at Q25, called clones with MiXCR and kept productive beta chains. Duplicate CDR3 protein sequences are folded into a single record with the most common DNA and genes. Counted in this sample were 65,000 to 90,000 distinct CDR3 sequences; 11% of them appeared once. In total, the top ten clones hold approximately 13% of the sample. This clonotype was counted ten times or more. The antigen this receptor binds is unknown. The input lacks base qualities; no much larger clone sits a single base away.

For this chain, trimming is 6 bases at the V end and 7 bases at the J end, and the number of junction bases without a gene match is 10. Taken from cysteine to phenylalanine, the CDR3 has 17 residues. Here the CDR3 DNA is all that survives: 51 bases in frame from base 1. The chain employs TRBV12-3 or TRBV12-4 and TRBJ2-2; 14 of the junction bases match TRBD2. Sequenced here: PBMCs, sampled before TCRalphabeta/CD19-depleted stem cell transplant. The TCR comes from a boy younger than 18 with acute myeloid leukemia, due to receive a stem cell transplant. The nucleotide sequence reads TGTGCCAGCAGCCAGACTAGCGGGGGGGCAATCGGCGGGGAGCTGTTTTTT. Its protein reads: CASSQTSGGAIGGELFF.